This entry is about one TCR beta chain. This record belongs to a study of blood T cell repertoires in COVID-19. Whole-study context: Researchers got acute and convalescent COVID-19 samples from the United States, Italy and Spain. Sample material is recorded as cDNA or gDNA derived from T cells, B-cell-depleted T cells, or PBMCs.

Participant age was roughly 18 to 89 years, and participants resided in roughly 25 US areas. Categorization into cohorts depended on clinical history that participants reported. Using immunoSEQ multiplex PCR, the repertoire was profiled, and TCRdb retains in-frame clones only, with some absent. The sample lists about 330,000 clones; over 70% were seen once. This clonotype was obtained from a man aged 25 to 40 who had recovered from COVID-19. The sequenced sample was PBMCs or T cells enriched from blood (not recorded which).

The CDR3 nucleotides read TGCGCCAGCAGCCAAGAGGCAGGGCACGGCAATCAGCCCCAGCATTTT. Encoded protein: CASSQEAGHGNQPQHF. V gene TRBV4-1 combines with J gene TRBJ1-5, with D maybe TRBD1 (5 bases). Germline CDR1 is MGHRA and CDR2 is YSYEKL. V lost 0 bases and J lost 2, with 11 bases in between. This CDR3 spans 16 amino acids.